The 28 T cell receptor beta chains below were found in one sample sequenced in a study of persistence of HIV-infected CD4 T cells. Cells were stimulated with overlapping HIV-1 Gag 15-mer peptides. CD4+ T cells upregulating both CD40 ligand and CD69 were sorted as responding cells. The libraries were made with immunoSEQ version 4 in survey mode. Only in-frame clones appear in the TCRdb table, and some are missing; sequencing was by immunoSEQ multiplex PCR. The sample yields about 25,000 clones, around two thirds seen once. What these receptors recognize is not known. The sample was CD4+ T cells sorted from PBMCs after approximately 19-hour stimulation, taken from a patient who received antiretroviral therapy. Receptors originate from an adult man with HIV who was CMV-seropositive.

The chain links TRBV5-1 to TRBJ1-5; D ambiguous. Trimming shortened V by 0 bases and J by 4 bases, and 8 bases separated the two germline ends. Germline loops: CDR1 SGHRS, CDR2 YFSETQ. The CDR3 is 14 amino acids. CDR3 amino acids: CASSLDVGNQPQHF. As DNA, the CDR3 is TGCGCCAGCAGCTTGGACGTAGGGAATCAGCCCCAGCATTTT.

J is TRBJ2-2 and V is TRBV9, with 10 bases that match TRBD1. CDR1 and CDR2 (germline): SGDLS, YYNGEE. Unmatched junction bases numbered 2, after V lost 3 bases and J lost 0 bases. This CDR3 is 16 amino acids long. For the CDR3, the DNA is TGTGCCAGCAGCGCGGACAGGGGGTCGAACACCGGGGAGCTGTTTTTT. It encodes CASSADRGSNTGELFF.

The V call is TRBV6-5, the J call TRBJ2-3, with 7 bases aligning to TRBD2. CDR3 length: 14 residues. V lost 7 bases to trimming and J lost 3 bases; unmatched junction nucleotides: 7. The germline CDR1 and CDR2 sequences are MNHEY and SVGAGI. CDR3 loop: CASTAGEKTDTQYF. In DNA, the CDR3 is TGTGCCAGCACGGCGGGGGAGAAAACAGATACGCAGTATTTT.

This clone was seen just once. This rearrangement joins TRBV28 to TRBJ2-2, with 7 nucleotides matching TRBD2. V dropped 7 bases and J dropped 4; count of bases not matched to a gene: 9. The CDR3 extends over 15 amino acids. Germline assignment: CDR1 MDHEN and CDR2 SYDVKM. The CDR3 DNA reads as TGTGCCAGCAACTTGGGAGGGACGGGCACCGGGGAGCTGTTTTTT. This translates into CASNLGGTGTGELFF.

This sequence joins TRBV24-1 and TRBJ2-3; tentatively, D is TRBD1 (6 bases). The CDR3 contains 15 residues. V was trimmed by 1 base and J by 5 bases, leaving 12 bases between them. CDR1 and CDR2 (germline): KGHDR, SFDVKD. The CDR3 region has the DNA TGTGCCACCAGTGATTTCGGCAGGGGATTAGATACGCAGTATTTT. It yields the protein CATSDFGRGLDTQYF.

The genes are TRBV12-3 or TRBV12-4 and TRBJ1-3; D uncertain. Trimming cost V 6 bases and J 0 bases, with 6 bases left between them. The CDR3 consists of 13 residues. The CDR3 nucleotides are TGTGCCAGCAGCGAATCCTCTGGAAACACCATATATTTT. It yields the protein CASSESSGNTIYF.

The chain carries TRBV29-1 and TRBJ1-1; unclear D gene. Germline CDR1 SQVTM, CDR2 ANQGSEA. This CDR3 is 12 amino acids long. V was shortened by 4 bases and J by 2 bases, with 8 bases between the two germline ends. The chain's CDR3 is CSVVVQNTEAFF. CDR3 coding DNA: TGCAGCGTTGTGGTACAAAACACTGAAGCTTTCTTT.

The V call is TRBV24-1, the J call TRBJ2-4; D remains ambiguous. In germline, CDR1 is KGHDR, CDR2 SFDVKD. The CDR3 has 16 residues. V lost 4 bases and J lost 3, with 15 bases in between. This chain's CDR3 is CATSDQDHFGKNIQYF. CDR3 DNA: TGTGCCACCAGTGACCAGGACCATTTTGGCAAAAACATTCAGTACTTC.

The chain's CDR3 is CASRGQASAKNIQYF. The CDR3 DNA reads as TGTGCCAGCAGAGGACAGGCCTCAGCCAAAAACATTCAGTACTTC. This chain joins TRBV28 and TRBJ2-4, with 7 bases aligning to TRBD1. Per germline, CDR1 MDHEN and CDR2 SYDVKM. The CDR3 spans 15 residues. V lost 6 bases to trimming and J lost 0 bases; unmatched junction nucleotides: 5.

This chain uses TRBV7-8 with TRBJ1-4, with D unclear. Trimming shortened V by 1 base and J by 3 bases, and 15 bases separated the two germline ends. Germline V lookup: CDR1 SGHVS, CDR2 FQNEAQ. The CDR3 covers 17 residues. The CDR3 nucleotides read TGTGCCAGCAGCTTAGGTCAGAGGATTGGAGCTAATGAAAAACTGTTTTTT. Its protein is CASSLGQRIGANEKLFF.

This chain connects TRBV10-3 to TRBJ1-3, with 8 nucleotides matching TRBD1. V gave up 6 bases and J gave up 4 bases; unmatched junction bases: 5. There are 14 residues in the CDR3. The germline gives CDR1 ENHRY, CDR2 SYGVKD. CDR3 DNA: TGTGCCATCAGCCAGGGGGCGCAGGGAAACACCATATATTTT. Translation: CAISQGAQGNTIYF.

The V call is TRBV5-4, the J call TRBJ2-3; no firm D call. This CDR3 contains 13 residues. Germline V gene data show CDR1 as SGHNT and CDR2 as YYREEE (reference sequence). Trimming cost V 0 bases and J 2 bases, with 4 bases left between them. CDR3 protein: CASSLDPTDTQYF. In DNA form, the CDR3 reads TGTGCCAGCAGCTTGGACCCCACAGATACGCAGTATTTT.

The chain couples TRBV27 to TRBJ2-1; unclear D gene. Trimming pared 4 bases from V and 6 bases from J, leaving 4 bases between. From germline, CDR1 is MNHEY and CDR2 SMNVEV (reference sequence). This CDR3 contains 11 residues. The CDR3 sequence: CASSSLNEQFF. The CDR3 DNA reads as TGTGCCAGCAGTTCCCTCAATGAGCAGTTCTTC.

This chain joins TRBV15 and TRBJ2-5; perhaps TRBD2 as D (6 bases). Germline V lookup: CDR1 LNHNV, CDR2 YYDKDF (reference sequence). V lost 1 base, J lost 3 bases, and 9 bases lay in between. The CDR3 is made up of 14 amino acids. The DNA of the CDR3 is TGTGCCACCAGCAGAGGGGGGGAGGAAGAGACCCAGTACTTC. This gives the protein CATSRGGEEETQYF.

This clone was found a few times. The chain couples TRBV7-9 to TRBJ1-3; TRBD1 matches 9 bases. Germline CDR1 is SEHNR and CDR2 is FQNEAQ (reference sequence). The CDR3 is 15 residues long. V gave up 6 bases and J gave up 4 bases; unmatched junction bases: 7. CDR3 sequence reads: CASSLQGAAGNTIYF. The DNA for the CDR3 is TGTGCCAGCAGTTTACAGGGGGCAGCGGGAAACACCATATATTTT.

The V and J genes are TRBV19 and TRBJ2-3, with TRBD2 as a possible D gene (6 bases). Germline V CDR1 and CDR2: LNHDA, SQIVND (reference sequence). The CDR3 runs to 15 residues. V lost 6 bases to trimming and J lost 0 bases, with 13 bases between them. The CDR3 DNA reads TGTGCCAGTAGGCTGGGGGGTTCTAGCACAGATACGCAGTATTTT. Translation gives CASRLGGSSTDTQYF.

The chain links TRBV6-6 to TRBJ2-3; maybe TRBD1 (5 bases). Germline V lookup: CDR1 MNHNY, CDR2 SVGAGI (reference sequence). V lost 2 bases, J lost 2 bases, and 11 bases lay in between. This CDR3 is built from 15 residues. The CDR3 DNA follows: TGTGCCAGCAGTTACGACAGACCGTCCACAGATACGCAGTATTTT. Translation gives CASSYDRPSTDTQYF.

The V and J genes are TRBV20-1 and TRBJ2-5; D not certain. The CDR3 has 13 residues. CDR1 and CDR2 from the germline V gene are DFQATT and SNEGSKA (reference sequence). The V and J ends lost 3 bases and 0 bases respectively, with 8 bases between them. The CDR3 DNA reads TGCAGTGCTAGTCCTGGGAACCAAGAGACCCAGTACTTC. Translated, it gives CSASPGNQETQYF.

The rearrangement links TRBV7-9 to TRBJ1-1; maybe TRBD1 (6 bases). The ends were cut back, 1 base at V and 10 bases at J, with 19 bases in the middle. Germline loops: CDR1 SEHNR, CDR2 FQNEAQ (reference sequence). This CDR3 is built from 15 residues. In nucleotides, the CDR3 is TGTGCCAGCAGCTTAGGCGAGGGGGGCCGGCCTGTAGCTTTCTTT. This encodes CASSLGEGGRPVAFF.

As DNA, the CDR3 is TGTGCCAGCAGCCAAGTGGCGGTAAGGGGCGGCACCATATATTTT. It is translated as CASSQVAVRGGTIYF. This rearrangement joins TRBV3-1 (or the pseudogene TRBV3-2) to TRBJ1-3; maybe TRBD1 (5 bases). The CDR3 is made up of 15 amino acids. Germline assignment: CDR1 LGHDT and CDR2 YNNKEL (reference sequence). Trimming stripped 1 base from V and 9 bases from J, with 16 bases between.

The chain uses TRBV11-2 and TRBJ2-3; maybe TRBD2 (7 bases). Trimming took 5 bases from V and 2 from J, leaving 20 bases between them. This CDR3 has 17 residues. CDR1 SGHAT and CDR2 FQNNGV come from the germline V gene. The DNA for the CDR3 is TGTGCCAGCAGCCAAAAAAGAGGGGGGGTTCCCACAGATACGCAGTATTTT. It yields the protein CASSQKRGGVPTDTQYF. Using reference TRBV11-2 and TRBJ2-3 for the parts outside the CDR3, the full variable domain is EAGVAQSPRYKIIEKRQSVAFWCNPISGHATLYWYQQILGQGPKLLIQFQNNGVVDDSQLPKDRFSAERLKGVDSTLKIQPAKLEDSAVYLCASSQKRGGVPTDTQYFGPGTRLTVL.

The chain carries TRBV9 and TRBJ1-6; TRBD1 matches at 10 bases. V gave up 3 bases and J gave up 7 bases; unmatched junction bases: 1. CDR1 is SGDLS and CDR2 is YYNGEE in the germline V gene. The CDR3 is 14 residues long. The CDR3 DNA reads as TGTGCCAGCAGCGGGGACAGGGGAAATTCACCCCTCCACTTT. Amino acid sequence: CASSGDRGNSPLHF.

This sequence joins TRBV14 and TRBJ2-7, with 11 bases fitting TRBD1. V lost 4 bases to trimming and J lost 3 bases; unmatched junction nucleotides: 5. The CDR3 has 15 residues. Germline CDR1 and CDR2: SGHDN and FVKESK. The CDR3 is CASSRAGTGGYEQYF. CDR3 in DNA: TGTGCCAGCAGCCGAGCCGGGACAGGGGGCTACGAGCAGTACTTC.

This chain links TRBV5-1 with TRBJ2-6; no reliable D call. Looked up from germline, CDR1 is SGHRS and CDR2 is YFSETQ. The CDR3 extends over 17 amino acids. With 1 base removed from V and 2 bases from J, the gap between germline ends came to 13 bases. The DNA for the CDR3 is TGCGCCAGCAGCTTGACGGCCAATGGGGCTGGGGCCAACGTCCTGACTTTC. This codes for CASSLTANGAGANVLTF.

This rearrangement joins TRBV5-4 to TRBJ2-1; D not certain. Germline V gene data show CDR1 as SGHNT and CDR2 as YYREEE (reference sequence). The CDR3 sequence is 13 residues long. V dropped 2 bases and J dropped 3 bases, with 6 bases sitting between them. The CDR3 loop reads CASSLGNYNEQFF. Written as DNA, the CDR3 is TGTGCCAGCAGCTTAGGGAACTACAATGAGCAGTTCTTC.

J is TRBJ2-6 and V is TRBV5-1; D gene ambiguous. Trimming took 2 bases from V and 5 from J, leaving 14 bases between them. Germline V gene lookup returns CDR1 SGHRS and CDR2 YFSETQ. The CDR3 extends over 16 amino acids. The CDR3 nucleotides read TGCGCCAGCAGCTTAATCATTGGTGATAGGGCCAACGTCCTGACTTTC. Translated: CASSLIIGDRANVLTF.

This chain links TRBV6-5 with TRBJ2-4; 10 bases map to TRBD1. V was pared by 2 bases and J by 5 bases, with 6 bases of the junction left unmatched. The germline V gene has CDR1 MNHEY and CDR2 SVGAGI. The length of the CDR3 is 16 residues. The CDR3 here is CASSYTTTGGQNIQYF. CDR3 nucleotide sequence: TGTGCCAGCAGTTACACGACGACAGGGGGCCAAAACATTCAGTACTTC.

V and J are TRBV18 and TRBJ2-1; 9 bases agree with TRBD1. The J segment lost 6 bases and the V segment lost 2 bases, leaving 5 bases of the junction unmatched. CDR3 length: 15 amino acids. CDR1 and CDR2 from the germline V gene are KGHSH and LQKENI. CDR3: CASSPLGQGTNEQFF. The CDR3 DNA is TGTGCCAGCTCACCATTGGGACAGGGAACCAATGAGCAGTTCTTC.